The 21 T cell receptor beta chains below were found in one sample sequenced in a study of cytomegalovirus exposure and HLA in healthy donors. In the PCR, 60 Vbeta and 13 Jbeta primers were used. Some clones are missing from TCRdb's copy, which holds only in-frame ones; the method was immunoSEQ multiplex PCR. This sample's table reports about 51,000 clones. The sequenced material came from PBMCs. The source of these receptors is a middle-aged man in good health and CMV-seropositive.

V usage is TRBV25-1 and J usage is TRBJ1-1, with D uncertain. Per the germline V gene, CDR1 is MGHDK and CDR2 is SYGVNS. This CDR3 is 14 amino acids long. V lost 2 bases and J 0 bases, leaving 7 bases between the germline ends. CDR3 bases: TGTGCCAGCAGTGAAGTTTCCTTGAACACTGAAGCTTTCTTT. Translation: CASSEVSLNTEAFF. The whole variable domain, filled in from reference TRBV25-1 and TRBJ1-1, reads EADIYQTPRYLVIGTGKKITLECSQTMGHDKMYWYQQDPGMELHLIHYSYGVNSTEKGDLSSESTVSRIRTEHFPLTLESARPSHTSQYLCASSEVSLNTEAFFGQGTRLTVV.

The J gene is TRBJ2-7, the V gene TRBV7-2, with D possibly matching TRBD1 (6 bases). CDR3 length: 13 amino acids. V was cut by 1 base and J by 3 bases, with 7 bases left in between. Germline CDR1 is SGHTA and CDR2 is FQGNSA. The CDR3 loop reads CASSLGGGYEQYF. The CDR3 DNA follows: TGTGCCAGCAGCTTAGGAGGGGGCTACGAGCAGTACTTC.

The CDR3 nucleotides read TGTGCCAGCTCGACTAGCGGTTACGAGCAGTACTTC. As protein: CASSTSGYEQYF. The chain links TRBV7-9 to TRBJ2-7, with TRBD2 matching over 9 bases. Germline values: CDR1 SEHNR, CDR2 FQNEAQ (reference sequence). This CDR3 region has 12 residues. Trimming removed 8 bases from V and 4 bases from J; junction bases left unmatched: 3.

The chain recombines TRBV27 with TRBJ2-3, with TRBD2 matching over 7 bases. Germline values: CDR1 MNHEY, CDR2 SMNVEV (reference sequence). This CDR3 region has 16 residues. Unmatched junction bases numbered 7, after V lost 4 bases and J lost 0 bases. The CDR3: CASSWRASGSTDTQYF. For the CDR3, the DNA is TGTGCCAGCAGTTGGCGGGCTAGCGGCAGCACAGATACGCAGTATTTT.

CDR3 sequence reads: CASSPQGAGLYNEQFF. The CDR3 DNA is TGTGCCAGCAGTCCGCAGGGGGCCGGCCTCTACAATGAGCAGTTCTTC. This rearrangement joins TRBV28 to TRBJ2-1; 8 bases line up with TRBD1. The CDR3 extends over 16 amino acids. Germline CDR1 is MDHEN and CDR2 is SYDVKM. With V trimmed by 5 bases and J by 3 bases, 9 bases remained unmatched.

The chain is built from TRBV6-6 and TRBJ1-1, with D perhaps matching TRBD1 (5 bases). Trimming shortened V by 7 bases and J by 6 bases, and 6 bases separated the two germline ends. The CDR3 runs 10 residues. Germline values: CDR1 MNHNY, CDR2 SVGAGI (reference sequence). CDR3 coding DNA: TGTGCCAGCAAGACAGCTGAAGCTTTCTTT. Translated, it gives CASKTAEAFF.

J is TRBJ2-7 and V is TRBV7-9; 8 nucleotides line up with TRBD1. The length of the CDR3 is 17 residues. The germline V gene encodes CDR1 SEHNR and CDR2 FQNEAQ (reference sequence). With V trimmed by 5 bases and J by 4 bases, 16 bases remained unmatched. The CDR3 coding sequence is TGTGCCAGCAGCGAATCAGGGGGCGCGTCCTGGGGGTACGAGCAGTACTTC. It yields the protein CASSESGGASWGYEQYF.

The CDR3 spells CASSADTSGTGEQYF. The CDR3 region has the DNA TGTGCCAGCAGCGCCGACACTAGCGGGACGGGAGAGCAGTACTTC. The V and J genes are TRBV9 and TRBJ2-7; TRBD2 aligns across 10 bases. The V gene's germline CDR1 is SGDLS and CDR2 YYNGEE. The CDR3 has 15 residues. The J segment lost 7 bases and the V segment lost 3 bases, leaving 10 bases of the junction unmatched.

V and J are TRBV30 and TRBJ2-1; 11 positions match TRBD2. Looked up from germline, CDR1 is GTSNPN and CDR2 is SVGIG (reference sequence). The CDR3 is 15 amino acids. V lost 2 bases to trimming and J lost 10 bases; unmatched junction nucleotides: 10. CDR3 loop: CAWSRTSGPRGEQFF. The CDR3 coding sequence is TGTGCCTGGAGTAGGACTAGCGGGCCTAGGGGCGAGCAGTTCTTC.

The chain combines TRBV25-1 with TRBJ1-2; possibly TRBD1 for D (5 bases). The germline CDR1 and CDR2 sequences are MGHDK and SYGVNS. The germline V and J ends were trimmed by 7 bases and 8 bases, with 14 bases remaining between them. The CDR3 spans 12 residues. CDR3 sequence (DNA): TGTGCCAGCAATGCAGGGAAGGGGGGCTACACCTTC. Protein product: CASNAGKGGYTF.

The chain recombines TRBV6-5 with TRBJ2-3, with 9 bases aligning to TRBD1. CDR1 MNHEY and CDR2 SVGAGI come from the germline V gene. The V gene end was trimmed by 2 bases and the J gene end by 6 bases; junction bases not matched to a gene: 6. This CDR3 has 15 amino acids. The CDR3 is CASSYDNRGLDTQYF. CDR3 coding DNA: TGTGCCAGCAGTTACGACAACAGGGGGCTGGATACGCAGTATTTT.

The CDR3 nucleotides read TGCGCCAGCAGCGGGGGGACAGGACCATCATCCGAGCAGTACTTC. This translates into CASSGGTGPSSEQYF. This chain connects TRBV5-1 to TRBJ2-7, with 8 bases that match TRBD1. The germline V gene encodes CDR1 SGHRS and CDR2 YFSETQ. J lost 6 bases, V lost 4 bases, and 12 bases had no gene match. This CDR3 has 15 residues.

The chain carries TRBV7-9 and TRBJ1-2; D is possibly TRBD1 (6 bases). This CDR3 is 15 amino acids long. CDR1 and CDR2 (germline): SEHNR, FQNEAQ (reference sequence). Between the trimmed V and J ends, which lost 5 bases and 0 bases, there was a span of 13 bases. CDR3 protein: CASSTPGQSNYGYTF. The CDR3 DNA reads as TGTGCCAGCAGCACACCGGGACAATCTAACTATGGCTACACCTTC.

The V and J genes are TRBV28 and TRBJ2-7, with D possibly being TRBD2 (7 bases). V lost 5 bases and J 2 bases, leaving 16 bases between the germline ends. The CDR3 consists of 15 residues. Per germline, CDR1 MDHEN and CDR2 SYDVKM. CDR3 protein: CASSGGGEGAYEQYF. CDR3 nucleotide sequence: TGTGCCAGCAGTGGGGGCGGGGAGGGTGCCTACGAGCAGTACTTC.

The CDR3 sequence is CASGTAMNTEAFF. CDR3 coding DNA: TGTGCCTCCGGGACAGCCATGAACACTGAAGCTTTCTTT. This rearrangement joins TRBV30 to TRBJ1-1; 7 bases agree with TRBD1. The V gene end was trimmed by 7 bases and the J gene end by 0 bases; junction bases not matched to a gene: 5. The CDR3 has 13 residues. Germline V lookup: CDR1 GTSNPN, CDR2 SVGIG (reference sequence).

The CDR3 region is CASRSRRAYEQYF. The CDR3 coding sequence is TGTGCCAGCAGGAGTCGGAGAGCCTACGAGCAGTACTTC. V and J are TRBV6-7 and TRBJ2-7; D is undetermined. TRBV6-7 is an ORF for which the function is uncertain. This CDR3 contains 13 residues. Deletions cut 6 bases from V and 2 bases from J, with 11 bases between.

The rearrangement uses TRBV30 and TRBJ2-2, with unresolved D. CDR1 and CDR2 (germline): GTSNPN, SVGIG (reference sequence). Trimming took off 0 bases at V and 3 bases at J, with 11 bases between the two ends. The CDR3 consists of 15 residues. The CDR3 DNA reads as TGTGCCTGGAGTGTACTGAAGGAGCACACCGGGGAGCTGTTTTTT. Its protein product is CAWSVLKEHTGELFF.

V gene TRBV11-2 combines with J gene TRBJ2-5, with D possibly being TRBD2 (6 bases). The CDR3 is 15 residues long. V was pared by 1 base and J by 5 bases, with 14 bases between. Germline loops: CDR1 SGHAT, CDR2 FQNNGV. The CDR3 protein is CASSLGGTSGETQYF. DNA of the CDR3: TGTGCCAGCAGCTTAGGCGGGACGTCGGGGGAGACCCAGTACTTC. The whole variable domain, remainder taken from reference TRBV11-2 and TRBJ2-5, is EAGVAQSPRYKIIEKRQSVAFWCNPISGHATLYWYQQILGQGPKLLIQFQNNGVVDDSQLPKDRFSAERLKGVDSTLKIQPAKLEDSAVYLCASSLGGTSGETQYFGPGTRLLVL.

V usage is TRBV6-6 and J usage is TRBJ1-5; 7 bases line up with TRBD1. This CDR3 has 15 amino acids. Trimming removed 2 bases from V and 0 bases from J; junction bases left unmatched: 1. Germline V CDR1 and CDR2: MNHNY, SVGAGI (reference sequence). CDR3: CASSYGTASNQPQHF. In DNA form, the CDR3 reads TGTGCCAGCAGTTACGGGACAGCTAGCAATCAGCCCCAGCATTTT.

J is TRBJ2-2 and V is TRBV6-4; TRBD2 aligns across 15 bases. The CDR3 has 17 residues. V trimming: 9 bases; J trimming: 3 bases; junction bases outside the gene matches: 8. Germline V gives CDR1 MRHNA, CDR2 SNTAGT. Written as DNA, the CDR3 is TGTGCCAGGCCGGGACTAGCGGGGGGAAATGACACCGGGGAGCTGTTTTTT. This gives the protein CARPGLAGGNDTGELFF.

The chain combines TRBV28 with TRBJ1-5; tentatively, D is TRBD1 (6 bases). Germline CDR1 reads MDHEN; CDR2 reads SYDVKM. V lost 2 bases and J lost 0, with 14 bases in between. The CDR3 consists of 17 residues. CDR3 residues: CASSLRDTYLSNQPQHF. CDR3 nucleotides: TGTGCCAGCAGTTTAAGGGACACTTATCTTAGCAATCAGCCCCAGCATTTT.